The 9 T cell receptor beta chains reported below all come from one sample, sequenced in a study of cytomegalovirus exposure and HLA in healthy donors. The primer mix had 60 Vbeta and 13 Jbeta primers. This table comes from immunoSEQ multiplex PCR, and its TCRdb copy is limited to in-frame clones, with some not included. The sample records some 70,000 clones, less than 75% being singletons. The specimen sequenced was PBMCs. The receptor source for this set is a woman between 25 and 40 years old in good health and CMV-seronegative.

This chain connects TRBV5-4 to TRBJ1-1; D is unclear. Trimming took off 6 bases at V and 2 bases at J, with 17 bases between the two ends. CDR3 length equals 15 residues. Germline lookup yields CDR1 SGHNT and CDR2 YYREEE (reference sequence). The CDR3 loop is CASTEQANLNTEAFF. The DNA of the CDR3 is TGTGCCAGCACCGAGCAAGCTAACCTTAACACTGAAGCTTTCTTT.

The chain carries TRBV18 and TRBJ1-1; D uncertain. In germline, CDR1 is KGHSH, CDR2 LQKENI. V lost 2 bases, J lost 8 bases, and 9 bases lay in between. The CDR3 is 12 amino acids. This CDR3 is CASSPAGWEAFF. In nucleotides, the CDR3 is TGTGCCAGCTCACCAGCGGGGTGGGAAGCTTTCTTT. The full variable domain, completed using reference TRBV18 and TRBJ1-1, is NAGVMQNPRHLVRRRGQEARLRCSPMKGHSHVYWYRQLPEEGLKFMVYLQKENIIDESGMPKERFSAEFPKEGPSILRIQQVVRGDSAAYFCASSPAGWEAFFGQGTRLTVV.

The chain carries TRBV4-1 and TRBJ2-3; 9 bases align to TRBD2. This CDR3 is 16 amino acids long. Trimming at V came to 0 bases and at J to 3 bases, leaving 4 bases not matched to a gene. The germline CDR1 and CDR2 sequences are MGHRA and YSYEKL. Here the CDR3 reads CASSQDNLAGTDTQYF. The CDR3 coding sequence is TGCGCCAGCAGCCAAGATAACCTAGCGGGGACAGATACGCAGTATTTT.

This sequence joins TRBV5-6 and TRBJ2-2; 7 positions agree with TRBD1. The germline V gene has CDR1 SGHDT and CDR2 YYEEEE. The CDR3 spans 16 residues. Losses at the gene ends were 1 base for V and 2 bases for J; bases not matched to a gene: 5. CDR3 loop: CASSLRTGVNTGELFF. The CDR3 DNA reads TGTGCCAGCAGCTTGCGCACAGGGGTTAACACCGGGGAGCTGTTTTTT.

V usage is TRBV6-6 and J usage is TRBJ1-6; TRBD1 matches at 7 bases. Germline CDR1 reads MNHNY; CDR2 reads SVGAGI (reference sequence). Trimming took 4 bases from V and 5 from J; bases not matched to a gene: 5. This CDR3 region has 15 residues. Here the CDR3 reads CASSSYRGNNSPLHF. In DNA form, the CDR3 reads TGTGCCAGCAGTTCATACAGGGGAAATAATTCACCCCTCCACTTT.

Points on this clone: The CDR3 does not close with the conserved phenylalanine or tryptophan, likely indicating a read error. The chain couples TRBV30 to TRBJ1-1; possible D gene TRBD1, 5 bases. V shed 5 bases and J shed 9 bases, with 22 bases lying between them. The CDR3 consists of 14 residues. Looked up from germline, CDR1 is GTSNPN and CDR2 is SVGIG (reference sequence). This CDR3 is CAWGVGGFFNQAFS. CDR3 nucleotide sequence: TGTGCCTGGGGGGTGGGGGGGTTTTTTAACCAAGCTTTCTCT.

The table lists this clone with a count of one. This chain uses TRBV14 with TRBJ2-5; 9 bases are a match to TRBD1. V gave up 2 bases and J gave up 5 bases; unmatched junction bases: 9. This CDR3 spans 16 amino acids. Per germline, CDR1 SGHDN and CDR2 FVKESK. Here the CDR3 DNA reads TGTGCCAGCAGCCAACCCGGGACAGGGACTTGGGAGACCCAGTACTTC. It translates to CASSQPGTGTWETQYF.

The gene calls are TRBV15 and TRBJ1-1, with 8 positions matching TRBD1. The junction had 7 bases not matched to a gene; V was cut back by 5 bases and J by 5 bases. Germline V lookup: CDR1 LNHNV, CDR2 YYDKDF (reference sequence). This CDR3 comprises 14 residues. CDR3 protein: CATSVQGAGTEAFF. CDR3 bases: TGTGCCACCAGCGTCCAGGGGGCGGGAACTGAAGCTTTCTTT. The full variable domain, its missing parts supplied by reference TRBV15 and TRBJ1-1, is DAMVIQNPRYQVTQFGKPVTLSCSQTLNHNVMYWYQQKSSQAPKLLFHYYDKDFNNEADTPDNFQSRRPNTSFCFLDIRSPGLGDTAMYLCATSVQGAGTEAFFGQGTRLTVV.

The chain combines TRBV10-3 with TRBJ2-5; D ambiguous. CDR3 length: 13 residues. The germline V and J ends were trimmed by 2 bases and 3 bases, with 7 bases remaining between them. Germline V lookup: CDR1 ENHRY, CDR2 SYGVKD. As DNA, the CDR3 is TGTGCCATCAGTGAGGACTGGGAAGAGACCCAGTACTTC. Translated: CAISEDWEETQYF.